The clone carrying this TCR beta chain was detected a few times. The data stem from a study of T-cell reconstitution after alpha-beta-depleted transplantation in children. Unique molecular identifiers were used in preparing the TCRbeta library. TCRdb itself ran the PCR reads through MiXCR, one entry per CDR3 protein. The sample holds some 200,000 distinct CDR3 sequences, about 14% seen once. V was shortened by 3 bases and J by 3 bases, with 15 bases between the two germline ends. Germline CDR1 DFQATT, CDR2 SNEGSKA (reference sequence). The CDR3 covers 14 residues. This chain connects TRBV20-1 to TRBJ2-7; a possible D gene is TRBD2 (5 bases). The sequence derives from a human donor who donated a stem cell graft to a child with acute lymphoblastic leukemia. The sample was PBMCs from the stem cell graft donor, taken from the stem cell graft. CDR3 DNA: TGCAGTGCTAGGGACTCCGACTTATTCTACGAGCAGTACTTC. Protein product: CSARDSDLFYEQYF.